Shown below are 10 T cell receptor beta chains from a single sample sequenced in a study of PD-L1 blockade in urothelial cancer. Profiled with immunoSEQ multiplex PCR; TCRdb holds only in-frame clones, not every one. The data contain around 100,000 clones, around 93% of them singletons. The time point denotes: peripheral blood 6 weeks after treatment start. This material consisted of PBMCs, taken around atezolizumab (anti-PD-L1) treatment. Source of these receptors: a man in his sixties with urothelial cancer.

V usage is TRBV7-9 and J usage is TRBJ1-2, with 7 bases that match TRBD1. V was pared by 4 bases and J by 13 bases, with 15 bases of the junction left unmatched. CDR3 size: 14 residues. The V gene's germline CDR1 is SEHNR and CDR2 FQNEAQ (reference sequence). The CDR3 sequence: CASSSGTALLGVTF. The CDR3 DNA follows: TGTGCCAGCAGCTCAGGGACAGCCCTTCTAGGAGTCACCTTC.

The chain joins TRBV7-2 to TRBJ2-2; 7 bases align to TRBD2. The CDR3 extends over 14 amino acids. V was pared by 5 bases and J by 9 bases, with 9 bases of the junction left unmatched. CDR1 is SGHTA and CDR2 is FQGNSA in the germline V gene. The CDR3 nucleotides read TGTGCCAGCAGCGTGACGACTAGCTCGAGGGAGCTGTTTTTT. Translated, it gives CASSVTTSSRELFF. The full variable domain, with the rest looked up from reference TRBV7-2 and TRBJ2-2, is GAGVSQSPSNKVTEKGKDVELRCDPISGHTALYWYRQSLGQGLEFLIYFQGNSAPDKSGLPSDRFSAERTGGSVSTLTIQRTQQEDSAVYLCASSVTTSSRELFFGEGSRLTVL.

A few counts support this clone. The genes are TRBV9 and TRBJ2-2; no reliable D call. The germline V gene has CDR1 SGDLS and CDR2 YYNGEE. The CDR3 is 15 amino acids. Trimming left V 3 bases short and J 1 base short, with 10 bases between. This chain's CDR3 is CASSDREKNTGELFF. The CDR3 DNA reads TGTGCCAGCAGCGACCGAGAAAAGAACACCGGGGAGCTGTTTTTT.

The chain carries TRBV10-1 and TRBJ2-4; a possible D gene is TRBD2 (5 bases). CDR1 and CDR2 (germline): WNHNN, SYGVQD (reference sequence). This CDR3 is 14 amino acids long. V was trimmed by 6 bases and J by 7 bases, leaving 16 bases between them. The chain's CDR3 is CASSPRGESNIQYF. Here the CDR3 DNA reads TGCGCCAGCAGCCCACGGGGTGAATCTAACATTCAGTACTTC.

About this clone: Additional DNA sequences in this sample encode the identical CDR3. The CDR3 spells CASSFSGTAYEQYF. CDR3 in DNA: TGTGCCAGCAGTTTCTCAGGCACAGCCTACGAGCAGTACTTC. V usage is TRBV28 and J usage is TRBJ2-7; D is unclear. The V end was cut by 3 bases, the J end by 2 bases, with 11 bases between. In germline, CDR1 is MDHEN, CDR2 SYDVKM. CDR3 length: 14 amino acids.

The chain joins TRBV4-2 to TRBJ2-2; 11 nucleotides agree with TRBD2. V dropped 8 bases and J dropped 0; count of bases not matched to a gene: 8. The germline V gene has CDR1 LGHNA and CDR2 YNFKEQ. The CDR3 runs 17 residues. The CDR3 region has the DNA TGTGCCAGCCGTCTAGCGGGGGGCCCCGCGAACACCGGGGAGCTGTTTTTT. The encoded protein is CASRLAGGPANTGELFF.

The chain is built from TRBV7-9 and TRBJ2-5, with D uncertain. Between the trimmed V and J ends, which lost 5 bases and 5 bases, there was a span of 9 bases. Germline CDR1 is SEHNR and CDR2 is FQNEAQ (reference sequence). This CDR3 contains 12 residues. In DNA form, the CDR3 reads TGTGCCAGCAGCCGTAGAGAGGAGACCCAGTACTTC. Protein product: CASSRREETQYF.

The chain uses TRBV7-9 and TRBJ1-1, with TRBD1 matching 7 bases. The CDR3 is 14 amino acids. Losses at the gene ends were 1 base for V and 4 bases for J; bases not matched to a gene: 3. Germline assignment: CDR1 SEHNR and CDR2 FQNEAQ (reference sequence). DNA for the CDR3: TGTGCCAGCAGCTTAGAGGCAGGGGGCACTGAAGCTTTCTTT. The encoded protein is CASSLEAGGTEAFF.

This clone was seen once. V usage is TRBV9 and J usage is TRBJ1-6; D unclear. The length of the CDR3 is 16 residues. The germline CDR1 and CDR2 sequences are SGDLS and YYNGEE. Trimming pared 0 bases from V and 6 bases from J, leaving 13 bases between. The CDR3 DNA follows: TGTGCCAGCAGCGTAGCTACTGGCGGCAGTAATTCACCCCTCCACTTT. Its protein is CASSVATGGSNSPLHF.

The CDR3 spells CASSSGSYQETQYF. DNA of the CDR3: TGTGCCAGCAGCTCAGGATCGTACCAAGAGACCCAGTACTTC. The V call is TRBV7-9, the J call TRBJ2-5; no firm D call. This CDR3 has 14 residues. CDR1 is SEHNR and CDR2 is FQNEAQ in the germline V gene (reference sequence). The V gene lost 4 bases and the J gene lost 0 bases, with 9 bases spanning the gap.